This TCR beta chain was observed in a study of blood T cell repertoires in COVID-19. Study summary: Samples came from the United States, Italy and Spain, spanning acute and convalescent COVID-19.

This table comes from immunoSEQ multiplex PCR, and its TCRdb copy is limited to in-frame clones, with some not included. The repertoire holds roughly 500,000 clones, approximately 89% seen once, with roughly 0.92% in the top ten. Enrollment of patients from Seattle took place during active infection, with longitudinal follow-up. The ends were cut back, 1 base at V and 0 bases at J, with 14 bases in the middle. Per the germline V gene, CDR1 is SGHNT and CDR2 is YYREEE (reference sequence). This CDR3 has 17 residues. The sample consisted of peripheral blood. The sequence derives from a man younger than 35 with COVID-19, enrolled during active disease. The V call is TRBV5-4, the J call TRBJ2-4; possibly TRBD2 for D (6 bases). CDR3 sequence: CASSLLAPGLAKNIQYF. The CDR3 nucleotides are TGTGCCAGCAGCTTGCTCGCCCCGGGACTAGCCAAAAACATTCAGTACTTC.